These 29 T cell receptor beta chains were sequenced from one sample in a study of control samples from healthy donors and cancer patients. Assay used: immunoSEQ multiplex PCR; TCRdb lists only in-frame clones, some missing. The data contain around 79,000 clones, over 85% of them singletons. Source material: PBMCs. The receptor source for this set is a woman between 40 and 55 years old with lung cancer.

The DNA of the CDR3 is TGCGCCAGCAGCCAAGGACAGGTGGATAACTATGGCTACACCTTC. It yields the protein CASSQGQVDNYGYTF. V and J are TRBV4-1 and TRBJ1-2; possibly TRBD1 for D (6 bases). CDR1 is MGHRA, CDR2 YSYEKL, per germline. The CDR3 extends over 15 amino acids. Trimming removed 1 base at V and 1 base at J, with 10 bases between.

The chain carries TRBV3-1 (or the pseudogene TRBV3-2) and TRBJ2-5; D gene ambiguous. CDR3 length equals 14 residues. V lost 3 bases and J 4 bases, leaving 12 bases between the germline ends. CDR1 is LGHDT, CDR2 YNNKEL, per germline (reference sequence). This chain's CDR3 is CASSHLVSGETQYF. The CDR3 nucleotides read TGTGCCAGCAGCCATTTGGTCTCCGGAGAGACCCAGTACTTC.

The gene calls are TRBV28 and TRBJ1-2; 7 nucleotides match TRBD1. CDR1 and CDR2 from the germline V gene are MDHEN and SYDVKM. This CDR3 is built from 14 residues. Germline trimming cut 4 bases from V and 7 bases from J; bases unmatched to any gene: 9. CDR3 bases: TGTGCCAGCAGTTCCCCCCCACAGGGGCCTGGCTACACCTTC. It translates to CASSSPPQGPGYTF.

The chain is built from TRBV4-2 and TRBJ1-2, with D perhaps TRBD1 (6 bases). The ends were cut back, 4 bases at V and 4 bases at J, with 16 bases in the middle. CDR1 LGHNA and CDR2 YNFKEQ come from the germline V gene. The CDR3 covers 15 residues. The CDR3 DNA is TGTGCCAGCAGCCCGTTGGTCCCCAGGGGCTATGGCTACACCTTC. Encoded protein: CASSPLVPRGYGYTF.

V is TRBV28 and J is TRBJ1-4, with a possible D match to TRBD1 (6 bases). Per the germline V gene, CDR1 is MDHEN and CDR2 is SYDVKM. The length of the CDR3 is 15 residues. With 2 bases removed from V and 8 bases from J, the gap between germline ends came to 15 bases. CDR3 in DNA: TGTGCCAGCAGTTTACTAACAGGGTCCTCCGAAAAACTGTTTTTT. The encoded protein is CASSLLTGSSEKLFF.

This chain connects TRBV6-5 to TRBJ1-2; tentative D call: TRBD1 (6 bases). Germline CDR1 MNHEY, CDR2 SVGAGI. The CDR3 is 13 amino acids. V was cut by 2 bases and J by 5 bases, with 9 bases left in between. CDR3: CASSYPGQYGYTF. The DNA of the CDR3 is TGTGCCAGCAGTTACCCAGGACAGTATGGCTACACCTTC.

In this sample, this clone turned up once. The V call is TRBV29-1, the J call TRBJ2-7; D remains ambiguous. Germline V gene data show CDR1 as SQVTM and CDR2 as ANQGSEA. The V end was cut by 0 bases, the J end by 6 bases, with 18 bases between. The length of the CDR3 is 15 residues. The CDR3 coding sequence is TGCAGCGTTGAAGATGGGATCTTTGGAGTCGCCGAGCAGTACTTC. It codes for CSVEDGIFGVAEQYF.

This chain uses TRBV2 with TRBJ2-7; TRBD1 aligns across 8 bases. Trimming took 2 bases from V and 3 from J; bases not matched to a gene: 3. CDR3 length: 14 residues. CDR1 and CDR2 (germline): SNHLY, FYNNEI. The DNA for the CDR3 is TGTGCCAGCAGTGAAAGGACAGGGATCTACGAGCAGTACTTC. It is translated as CASSERTGIYEQYF. Drawing the rest from reference TRBV2 and TRBJ2-7, the complete variable domain is EPEVTQTPSHQVTQMGQEVILRCVPISNHLYFYWYRQILGQKVEFLVSFYNNEISEKSEIFDDQFSVERPDGSNFTLKIRSTKLEDSAMYFCASSERTGIYEQYFGPGTRLTVT.

This chain links TRBV7-9 with TRBJ2-7; D may be TRBD2 (5 bases). V dropped 1 base and J dropped 3 bases, with 13 bases sitting between them. Germline V gene lookup returns CDR1 SEHNR and CDR2 FQNEAQ (reference sequence). The CDR3 is 15 amino acids. The CDR3 region is CASSLDYIGSYEQYF. For the CDR3, the DNA is TGTGCCAGCAGCTTAGACTATATAGGGAGCTACGAGCAGTACTTC.

The chain recombines TRBV29-1 with TRBJ1-5; D gene unclear. Trimming removed 4 bases from V and 3 bases from J, with 10 bases in between. The CDR3 is made up of 13 amino acids. Germline assignment: CDR1 SQVTM and CDR2 ANQGSEA. CDR3 nucleotides: TGCAGCGTTGTAGCAGGCATCAATCAGCCCCAGCATTTT. Encoded protein: CSVVAGINQPQHF.

The rearrangement links TRBV19 to TRBJ1-4, with D maybe TRBD1 (5 bases). The germline V gene has CDR1 LNHDA and CDR2 SQIVND (reference sequence). Trimming pared 3 bases from V and 6 bases from J, leaving 17 bases between. CDR3 length: 16 residues. CDR3 region: CASSMVLGDLDEKLFF. The CDR3 DNA follows: TGTGCCAGTAGTATGGTCTTGGGGGATCTCGATGAAAAACTGTTTTTT.

The chain is built from TRBV19 and TRBJ1-1; no clear D gene. The V gene's germline CDR1 is LNHDA and CDR2 SQIVND (reference sequence). The CDR3 covers 15 residues. Trimming pared 8 bases from V and 1 base from J, leaving 17 bases between. This chain's CDR3 is CASSVTKLPNTEAFF. In nucleotides, the CDR3 is TGTGCCAGTTCGGTGACCAAACTCCCGAACACTGAAGCTTTCTTT.

This chain connects TRBV5-4 to TRBJ2-1; D could derive from TRBD1 or TRBD2 (5 bases each). CDR1 and CDR2 (germline): SGHNT, YYREEE (reference sequence). This CDR3 comprises 15 residues. V dropped 4 bases and J dropped 0 bases, with 11 bases sitting between them. This CDR3 is CASSPEGISYNEQFF. The CDR3 coding sequence is TGTGCCAGCAGCCCAGAGGGGATCTCCTACAATGAGCAGTTCTTC.

This rearrangement joins TRBV14 to TRBJ2-7; D call uncertain. Germline V CDR1 and CDR2: SGHDN, FVKESK. The CDR3 totals 14 residues. The V end lost 0 bases, the J end lost 5 bases, and 11 bases lay between the germline ends. The CDR3 DNA reads TGTGCCAGCAGCCAAGATCCGATGGTCCACGAGCAGTACTTC. Translating it yields CASSQDPMVHEQYF.

This clone appeared a single time. The rearrangement joins TRBV5-1 to TRBJ2-7; tentatively, D is TRBD1 (6 bases). Germline CDR1 and CDR2: SGHRS and YFSETQ. CDR3 size: 13 residues. The V and J ends lost 3 bases and 7 bases respectively, with 14 bases between them. CDR3 region: CASSSEDSWEQYF. The DNA of the CDR3 is TGCGCCAGCAGCTCGGAGGACAGTTGGGAGCAGTACTTC. The complete variable domain, with remaining parts taken from reference TRBV5-1 and TRBJ2-7, reads KAGVTQTPRYLIKTRGQQVTLSCSPISGHRSVSWYQQTPGQGLQFLFEYFSETQRNKGNFPGRFSGRQFSNSRSEMNVSTLELGDSALYLCASSSEDSWEQYFGPGTRLTVT.

V is TRBV6-5 and J is TRBJ1-2; TRBD1 matches at 7 bases. This CDR3 spans 13 amino acids. V gave up 5 bases and J gave up 4 bases; unmatched junction bases: 4. CDR1 is MNHEY and CDR2 is SVGAGI in the germline V gene. In nucleotides, the CDR3 is TGTGCCAGCAGTCAGGGACAGAGCTATGGCTACACCTTC. Translating it yields CASSQGQSYGYTF.

This clone was seen a handful of times. J is TRBJ2-1 and V is TRBV18, with D maybe TRBD1 (6 bases). The CDR3 is 13 amino acids. The germline V gene has CDR1 KGHSH and CDR2 LQKENI. The V gene lost 0 bases and the J gene lost 15 bases, with 15 bases spanning the gap. CDR3 DNA sequence: TGTGCCAGCTCACCACCGGCGCAGGGGTTCTGGTTCTTC. Its translation: CASSPPAQGFWFF.

This chain uses TRBV7-6 with TRBJ2-7; 7 positions match TRBD1. Per germline, CDR1 SGHVS and CDR2 FNYEAQ. The CDR3 runs 15 residues. Germline trimming cut 2 bases from V and 3 bases from J; bases unmatched to any gene: 7. CDR3 in amino acids: CASSLSPGTVYEQYF. DNA of the CDR3: TGTGCCAGCAGCTTATCCCCAGGGACAGTCTACGAGCAGTACTTC. The full variable domain, with the rest looked up from reference TRBV7-6 and TRBJ2-7, is GAGVSQSPRYKVTKRGQDVALRCDPISGHVSLYWYRQALGQGPEFLTYFNYEAQQDKSGLPNDRFSAERPEGSISTLTIQRTEQRDSAMYRCASSLSPGTVYEQYFGPGTRLTVT.

The chain joins TRBV19 to TRBJ1-5; tentative D call: TRBD1 (5 bases). V dropped 3 bases and J dropped 9 bases, with 24 bases sitting between them. Germline-derived CDR1 and CDR2 are LNHDA and SQIVND (reference sequence). This CDR3 has 17 residues. CDR3 sequence (DNA): TGTGCCAGTAGTATTAGGGAGCACAGGATTGGGTCGCGGCCCCAGCATTTT. The encoded protein is CASSIREHRIGSRPQHF.

The V gene is TRBV10-3, the J gene TRBJ1-1; D unresolved. V lost 3 bases and J 1 base, leaving 6 bases between the germline ends. The CDR3 extends over 13 amino acids. CDR1 is ENHRY, CDR2 SYGVKD, per germline. The CDR3 reads CAISEGPNTEAFF. CDR3 sequence (DNA): TGTGCCATCAGTGAAGGCCCGAACACTGAAGCTTTCTTT.

The chain employs TRBV5-1 and TRBJ1-1, with D unresolved. The V end was cut by 0 bases, the J end by 4 bases, with 13 bases between. Germline V CDR1 and CDR2: SGHRS, YFSETQ. This CDR3 is 15 amino acids long. The CDR3 reads CASSLVGFLGTEAFF. CDR3 DNA: TGCGCCAGCAGCTTGGTCGGGTTTCTGGGCACTGAAGCTTTCTTT.

The chain carries TRBV19 and TRBJ2-1; 7 bases agree with TRBD1. After removal of 6 bases from V and 7 bases from J, the junction contained 12 bases not matched to a gene. Germline loops: CDR1 LNHDA, CDR2 SQIVND (reference sequence). This CDR3 is built from 15 residues. CDR3 in DNA: TGTGCCAGTAGAGATGTCGGGACAGTTAATAATGAGCAGTTCTTC. Residues: CASRDVGTVNNEQFF.

The chain uses TRBV6-5 and TRBJ2-7, with D possibly TRBD1 on 6 matching bases. In germline, CDR1 is MNHEY, CDR2 SVGAGI. The CDR3 sequence is 14 residues long. Trimming took 5 bases from V and 3 from J, leaving 14 bases between them. The CDR3 spells CASSPQGQDYEQYF. The CDR3 nucleotides read TGTGCCAGCAGTCCTCAGGGACAAGACTACGAGCAGTACTTC.

V gene TRBV29-1 combines with J gene TRBJ2-5, with 7 bases lining up with TRBD2. V shed 3 bases, J shed 5 bases, and the junction held 3 bases outside the gene matches. This CDR3 is built from 12 residues. The germline V gene has CDR1 SQVTM and CDR2 ANQGSEA. CDR3 DNA sequence: TGCAGCGTTGACGAGGGAGGGGAGACCCAGTACTTC. Its protein is CSVDEGGETQYF.

The genes are TRBV27 and TRBJ1-1; no clear D gene. V dropped 7 bases and J dropped 9 bases, with 12 bases sitting between them. The CDR3 has 11 amino acids. The germline V gene has CDR1 MNHEY and CDR2 SMNVEV (reference sequence). The CDR3 loop reads CASTLLGKAFF. The DNA for the CDR3 is TGTGCCAGCACCCTCCTCGGGAAAGCTTTCTTT.

The J gene is TRBJ1-2, the V gene TRBV2; D is ambiguous. The germline V and J ends were trimmed by 0 bases and 1 base, with 3 bases remaining between them. The CDR3 length is 13 residues. Germline CDR1 is SNHLY and CDR2 is FYNNEI. The CDR3 nucleotides are TGTGCCAGCAGTGAAGCCAATAACTATGGCTACACCTTC. Amino acid sequence: CASSEANNYGYTF. Full variable domain (rest looked up from reference TRBV2 and TRBJ1-2): EPEVTQTPSHQVTQMGQEVILRCVPISNHLYFYWYRQILGQKVEFLVSFYNNEISEKSEIFDDQFSVERPDGSNFTLKIRSTKLEDSAMYFCASSEANNYGYTFGSGTRLTVV.

This chain connects TRBV29-1 to TRBJ1-1; 9 bases agree with TRBD1. The CDR3 is 14 amino acids. The junction had 9 bases not matched to a gene; V was cut back by 7 bases and J by 3 bases. Germline V lookup: CDR1 SQVTM, CDR2 ANQGSEA. CDR3 protein: CSGSTGTGYTEAFF. CDR3 DNA: TGCAGCGGATCGACCGGGACAGGGTACACTGAAGCTTTCTTT.

The V and J genes are TRBV6-5 and TRBJ2-1; D is uncertain. The CDR3 covers 11 residues. Deletions cut 3 bases from V and 7 bases from J, with 4 bases between. CDR1 is MNHEY and CDR2 is SVGAGI in the germline V gene. This CDR3 reads CASSYRNEQFF. CDR3 DNA: TGTGCCAGCAGTTATAGGAATGAGCAGTTCTTC.

This rearrangement joins TRBV30 to TRBJ1-2, with TRBD1 as a possible D gene (5 bases). This CDR3 spans 13 amino acids. Germline V gives CDR1 GTSNPN, CDR2 SVGIG (reference sequence). The V end lost 2 bases, the J end lost 8 bases, and 15 bases lay between the germline ends. The CDR3 DNA reads TGTGCCTGGAGTACCTTGGGGGTGTGGGGCTACACCTTC. Translated, it gives CAWSTLGVWGYTF.